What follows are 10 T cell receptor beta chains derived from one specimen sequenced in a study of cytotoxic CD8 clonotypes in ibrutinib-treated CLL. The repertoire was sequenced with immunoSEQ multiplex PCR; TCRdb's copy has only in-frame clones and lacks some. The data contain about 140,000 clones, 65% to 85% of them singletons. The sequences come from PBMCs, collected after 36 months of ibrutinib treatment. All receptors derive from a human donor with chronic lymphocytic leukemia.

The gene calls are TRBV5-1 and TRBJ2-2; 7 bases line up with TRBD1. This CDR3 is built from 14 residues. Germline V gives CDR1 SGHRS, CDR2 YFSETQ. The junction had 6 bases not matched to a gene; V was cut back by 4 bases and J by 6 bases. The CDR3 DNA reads TGCGCCAGCAGCCCGCGACAGGGTGCCGGGGAGCTGTTTTTT. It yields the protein CASSPRQGAGELFF.

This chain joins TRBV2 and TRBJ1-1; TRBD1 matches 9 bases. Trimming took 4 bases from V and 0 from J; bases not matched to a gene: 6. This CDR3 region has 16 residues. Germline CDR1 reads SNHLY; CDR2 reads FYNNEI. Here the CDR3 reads CASSAPGTGMNTEAFF. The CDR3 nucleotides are TGTGCCAGCAGTGCCCCAGGGACAGGGATGAACACTGAAGCTTTCTTT.

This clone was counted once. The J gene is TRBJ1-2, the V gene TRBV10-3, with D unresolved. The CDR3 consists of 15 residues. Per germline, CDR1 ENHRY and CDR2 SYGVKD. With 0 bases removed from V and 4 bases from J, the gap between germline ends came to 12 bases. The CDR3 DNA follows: TGTGCCATCAGTGAGTCTGAAGGATTGTCCTATGGCTACACCTTC. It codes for CAISESEGLSYGYTF.

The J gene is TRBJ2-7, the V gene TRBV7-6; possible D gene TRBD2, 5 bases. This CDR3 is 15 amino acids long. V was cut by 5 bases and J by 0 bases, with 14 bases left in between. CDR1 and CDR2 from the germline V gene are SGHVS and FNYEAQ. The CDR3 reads CASSPVAGVSYEQYF. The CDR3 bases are TGTGCCAGCAGCCCCGTCGCCGGGGTCTCCTACGAGCAGTACTTC.

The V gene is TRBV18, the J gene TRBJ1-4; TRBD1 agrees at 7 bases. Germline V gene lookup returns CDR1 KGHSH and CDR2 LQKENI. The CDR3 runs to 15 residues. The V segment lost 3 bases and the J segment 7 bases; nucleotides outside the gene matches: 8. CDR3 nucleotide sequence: TGTGCCAGCTCACCCGGACAGGCGGAGGCTGAAAAACTGTTTTTT. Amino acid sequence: CASSPGQAEAEKLFF.

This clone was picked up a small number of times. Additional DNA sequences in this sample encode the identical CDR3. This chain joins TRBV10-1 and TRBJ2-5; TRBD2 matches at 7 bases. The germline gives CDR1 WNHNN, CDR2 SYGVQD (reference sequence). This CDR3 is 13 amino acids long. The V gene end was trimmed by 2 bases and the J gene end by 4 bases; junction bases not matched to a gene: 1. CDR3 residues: CASSEAGVETQYF. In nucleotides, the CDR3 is TGCGCCAGCAGTGAGGCGGGGGTAGAGACCCAGTACTTC.

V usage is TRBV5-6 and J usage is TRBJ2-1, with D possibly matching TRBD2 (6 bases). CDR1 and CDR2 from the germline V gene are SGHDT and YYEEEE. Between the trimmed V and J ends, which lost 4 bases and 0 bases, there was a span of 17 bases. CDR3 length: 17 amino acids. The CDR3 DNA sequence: TGTGCCAGCAGCCCGATAGCGGACACGAGCTCCTACAATGAGCAGTTCTTC. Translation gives CASSPIADTSSYNEQFF.

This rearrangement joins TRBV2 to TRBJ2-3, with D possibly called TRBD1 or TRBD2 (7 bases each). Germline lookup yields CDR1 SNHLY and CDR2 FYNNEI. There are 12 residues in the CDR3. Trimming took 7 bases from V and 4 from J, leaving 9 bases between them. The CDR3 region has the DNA TGTGCCAGCACAGGGGGGGCAGATACGCAGTATTTT. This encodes CASTGGADTQYF.

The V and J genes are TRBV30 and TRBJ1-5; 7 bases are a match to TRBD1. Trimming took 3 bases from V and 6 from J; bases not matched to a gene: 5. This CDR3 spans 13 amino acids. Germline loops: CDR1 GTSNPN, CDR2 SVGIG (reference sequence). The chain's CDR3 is CAWSRGWVQPQHF. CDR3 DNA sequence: TGTGCCTGGAGCAGGGGGTGGGTTCAGCCCCAGCATTTT.

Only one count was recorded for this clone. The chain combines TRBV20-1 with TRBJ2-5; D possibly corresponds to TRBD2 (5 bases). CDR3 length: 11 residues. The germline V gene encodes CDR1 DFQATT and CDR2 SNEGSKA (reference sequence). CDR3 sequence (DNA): TGCAGCTCGATAGCGACAGAGACCCAGTACTTC. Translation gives CSSIATETQYF.